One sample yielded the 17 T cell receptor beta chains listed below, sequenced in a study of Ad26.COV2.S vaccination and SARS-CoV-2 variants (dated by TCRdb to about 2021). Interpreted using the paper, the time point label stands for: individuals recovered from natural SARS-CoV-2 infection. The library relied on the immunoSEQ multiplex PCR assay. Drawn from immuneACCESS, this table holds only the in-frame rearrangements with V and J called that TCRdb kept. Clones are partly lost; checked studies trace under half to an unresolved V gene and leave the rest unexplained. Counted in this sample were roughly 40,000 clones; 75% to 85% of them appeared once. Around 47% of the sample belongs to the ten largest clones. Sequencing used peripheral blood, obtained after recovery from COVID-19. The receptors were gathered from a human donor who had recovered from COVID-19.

The CDR3 DNA reads TGTGCCAGCAGCTGGGGGACAGCGAACACTGAAGCTTTCTTT. Amino acid sequence: CASSWGTANTEAFF. This chain uses TRBV25-1 with TRBJ1-1; 7 bases map to TRBD1. The CDR3 has 14 amino acids. V dropped 6 bases and J dropped 1; count of bases not matched to a gene: 5. Germline V CDR1 and CDR2: MGHDK, SYGVNS. The whole variable domain, filled in from reference TRBV25-1 and TRBJ1-1, reads EADIYQTPRYLVIGTGKKITLECSQTMGHDKMYWYQQDPGMELHLIHYSYGVNSTEKGDLSSESTVSRIRTEHFPLTLESARPSHTSQYLCASSWGTANTEAFFGQGTRLTVV.

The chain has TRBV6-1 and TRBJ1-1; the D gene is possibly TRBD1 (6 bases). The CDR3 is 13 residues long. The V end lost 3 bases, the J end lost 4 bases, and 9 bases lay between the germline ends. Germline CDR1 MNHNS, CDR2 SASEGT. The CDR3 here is CASSERGVTEAFF. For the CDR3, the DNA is TGTGCCAGCAGTGAGAGGGGGGTCACTGAAGCTTTCTTT.

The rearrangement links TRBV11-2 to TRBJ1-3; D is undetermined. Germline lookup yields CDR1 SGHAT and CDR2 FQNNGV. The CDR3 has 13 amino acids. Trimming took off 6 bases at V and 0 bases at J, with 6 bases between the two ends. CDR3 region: CASRVSSGNTIYF. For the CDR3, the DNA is TGTGCCAGCAGAGTGAGCTCTGGAAACACCATATATTTT.

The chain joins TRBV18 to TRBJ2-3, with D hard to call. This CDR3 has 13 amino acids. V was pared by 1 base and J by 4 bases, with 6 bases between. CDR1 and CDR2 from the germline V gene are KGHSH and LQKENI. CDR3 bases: TGTGCCAGCTCACCACGCGAGTCAGATACGCAGTATTTT. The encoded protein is CASSPRESDTQYF.

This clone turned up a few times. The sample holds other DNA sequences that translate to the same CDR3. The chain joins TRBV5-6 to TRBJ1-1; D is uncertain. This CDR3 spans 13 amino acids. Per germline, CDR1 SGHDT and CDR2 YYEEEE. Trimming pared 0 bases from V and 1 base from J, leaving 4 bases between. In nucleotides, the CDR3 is TGTGCCAGCAGCTTGGGAGGGAACACTGAAGCTTTCTTT. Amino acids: CASSLGGNTEAFF.

DNA of the CDR3: TGTGCAAGCCTCGGCCAGGGGGAGATTTATGGCTACACCTTC. Protein sequence: CASLGQGEIYGYTF. The gene calls are TRBV12-2 and TRBJ1-2; TRBD1 reflects the table's D call only, with no check against the DNA. TRBV12-2 is classified as a pseudogene. The CDR3 has 14 amino acids.

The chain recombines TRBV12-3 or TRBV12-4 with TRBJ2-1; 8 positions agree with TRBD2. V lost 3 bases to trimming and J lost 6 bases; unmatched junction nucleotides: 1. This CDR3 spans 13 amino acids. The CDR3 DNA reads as TGTGCCAGCAGTTTTACTAGCGGCAATGAGCAGTTCTTC. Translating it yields CASSFTSGNEQFF.

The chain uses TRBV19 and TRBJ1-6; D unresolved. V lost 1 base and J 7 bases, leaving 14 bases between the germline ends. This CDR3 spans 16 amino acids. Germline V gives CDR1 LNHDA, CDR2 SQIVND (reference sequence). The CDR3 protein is CASSIGADLGNSPLHF. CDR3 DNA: TGTGCCAGTAGTATAGGAGCCGACCTAGGAAATTCACCCCTCCACTTT.

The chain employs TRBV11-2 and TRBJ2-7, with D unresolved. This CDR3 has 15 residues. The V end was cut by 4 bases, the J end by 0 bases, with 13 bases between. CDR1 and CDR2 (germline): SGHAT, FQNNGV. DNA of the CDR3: TGTGCCAGCAGCTCCCCCCGCGGAAGCTCCTACGAGCAGTACTTC. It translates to CASSSPRGSSYEQYF.

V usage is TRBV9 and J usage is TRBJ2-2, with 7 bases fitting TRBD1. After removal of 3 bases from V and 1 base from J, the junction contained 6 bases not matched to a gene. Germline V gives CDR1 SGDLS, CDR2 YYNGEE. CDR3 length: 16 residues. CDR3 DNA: TGTGCCAGCAGCGACCGGGACAGCCTGAACACCGGGGAGCTGTTTTTT. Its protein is CASSDRDSLNTGELFF. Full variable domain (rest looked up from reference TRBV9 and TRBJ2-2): DSGVTQTPKHLITATGQRVTLRCSPRSGDLSVYWYQQSLDQGLQFLIQYYNGEERAKGNILERFSAQQFPDLHSELNLSSLELGDSALYFCASSDRDSLNTGELFFGEGSRLTVL.

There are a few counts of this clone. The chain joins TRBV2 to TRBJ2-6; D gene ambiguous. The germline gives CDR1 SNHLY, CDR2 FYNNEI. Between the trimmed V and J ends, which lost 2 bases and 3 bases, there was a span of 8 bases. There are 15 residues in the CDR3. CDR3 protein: CASSERQVGANVLTF. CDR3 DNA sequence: TGTGCCAGCAGTGAACGGCAGGTTGGGGCCAACGTCCTGACTTTC.

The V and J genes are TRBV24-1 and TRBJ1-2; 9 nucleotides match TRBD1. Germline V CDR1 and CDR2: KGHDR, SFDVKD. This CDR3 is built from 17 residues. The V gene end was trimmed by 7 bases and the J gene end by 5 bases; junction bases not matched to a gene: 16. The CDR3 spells CATSPTPGQGVRYGYTF. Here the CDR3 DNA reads TGTGCCACCAGCCCGACCCCGGGACAGGGCGTTAGGTATGGCTACACCTTC.

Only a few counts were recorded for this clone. The DNA of the CDR3 is TGTGCCAGCAGCCGGGGACAGGTGGCTGGGGCCAACGTCCTGACTTTC. It yields the protein CASSRGQVAGANVLTF. The chain joins TRBV7-6 to TRBJ2-6; 8 positions match TRBD1. V dropped 5 bases and J dropped 2; count of bases not matched to a gene: 5. Germline V gene data show CDR1 as SGHVS and CDR2 as FNYEAQ. This CDR3 has 16 residues.

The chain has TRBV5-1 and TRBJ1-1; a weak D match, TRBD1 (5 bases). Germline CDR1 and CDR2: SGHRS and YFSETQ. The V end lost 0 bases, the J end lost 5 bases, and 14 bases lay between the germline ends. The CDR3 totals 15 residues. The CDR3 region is CASSLESSGVTEAFF. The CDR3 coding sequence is TGCGCCAGCAGCTTGGAGTCCTCGGGGGTTACTGAAGCTTTCTTT.

CDR3 nucleotide sequence: TGTGCCAGCAAAGGACAGCGGAACTCCTACAATGAGCAGTTCTTC. Protein sequence: CASKGQRNSYNEQFF. This sequence joins TRBV21-1 and TRBJ2-1; TRBD1, the D gene given by the table, was not confirmed from the DNA. TRBV21-1 constitutes a pseudogene. The CDR3 has 15 residues.

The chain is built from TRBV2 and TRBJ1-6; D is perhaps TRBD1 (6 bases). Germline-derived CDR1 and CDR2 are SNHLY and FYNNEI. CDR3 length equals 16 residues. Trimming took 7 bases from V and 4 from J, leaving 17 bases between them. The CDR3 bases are TGTGCCAGCACCGAAGGGGGTTATCGGTATAATTCACCCCTCCACTTT. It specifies CASTEGGYRYNSPLHF.

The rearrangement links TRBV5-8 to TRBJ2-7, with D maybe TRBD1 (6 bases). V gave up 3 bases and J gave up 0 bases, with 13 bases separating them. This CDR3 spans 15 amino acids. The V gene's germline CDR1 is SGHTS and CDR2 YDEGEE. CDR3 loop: CASSSTGTRSYEQYF. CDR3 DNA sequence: TGTGCCAGCAGCTCGACCGGGACACGCTCCTACGAGCAGTACTTC.